The source of this TCR beta chain is a study of radiotherapy plus CTLA-4 blockade in lung cancer. The repertoire was sequenced with immunoSEQ multiplex PCR; TCRdb's copy has only in-frame clones and lacks some. Of roughly 100,000 clones listed, around 84% are singletons. On this clone itself: Its antigen is not known.

General observations from the study: Reports identified early blood T cell clone dynamics, with interferon-beta, as the best response predictor.

This clonotype was sampled from a human donor with non-small cell lung cancer that progressed on radiotherapy plus ipilimumab. The sequencing here drew on peripheral blood, taken from a patient treated with radiotherapy plus ipilimumab.

The CDR3 sequence is CATSRGQNDYGYTF. DNA of the CDR3: TGTGCCACCAGCAGAGGACAGAATGACTATGGCTACACCTTC. V usage is TRBV15 and J usage is TRBJ1-2; maybe TRBD1 (5 bases). With 1 base removed from V and 3 bases from J, the gap between germline ends came to 9 bases. Germline assignment: CDR1 LNHNV and CDR2 YYDKDF (reference sequence). The CDR3 spans 14 residues. Together with reference TRBV15 and TRBJ1-2, the CDR3 gives the full variable domain: DAMVIQNPRYQVTQFGKPVTLSCSQTLNHNVMYWYQQKSSQAPKLLFHYYDKDFNNEADTPDNFQSRRPNTSFCFLDIRSPGLGDTAMYLCATSRGQNDYGYTFGSGTRLTVV.